Following are 5 T cell receptor beta chains from one sample sequenced in a study of OX40 agonist ivuxolimab in advanced cancers. The protocol was immunoSEQ multiplex PCR, while the TCRdb copy is restricted to in-frame clones and leaves out a portion. The sample has about 50,000 clones, 85% to 90% seen once; the top ten hold over 1%. The input for sequencing was CD4+ or CD8+ T cells sorted from blood, taken in a trial of the OX40 agonist ivuxolimab. The receptors originated from an adult with an advanced solid tumor such as melanoma, head and neck, liver or kidney cancer.

This clone was found once. V gene TRBV5-1 combines with J gene TRBJ2-3, with 12 bases aligning to TRBD2. The CDR3 sequence is 18 residues long. Germline CDR1 SGHRS, CDR2 YFSETQ. With V trimmed by 0 bases and J by 4 bases, 9 bases remained unmatched. CDR3 DNA sequence: TGCGCCAGCAGCTTGGCAGGGCTAGCGGGAGGGCCAGCAGATACGCAGTATTTT. Amino acids: CASSLAGLAGGPADTQYF.

The genes are TRBV6-6 and TRBJ2-5, with D possibly being TRBD1 (5 bases). Germline values: CDR1 MNHNY, CDR2 SVGAGI (reference sequence). Trimming cost V 2 bases and J 3 bases, with 16 bases left between them. This CDR3 contains 16 residues. DNA of the CDR3: TGTGCCAGCAGTTACGGCGCGCAGGGCAACAAAGAGACCCAGTACTTC. Translating gives CASSYGAQGNKETQYF.

V is TRBV28 and J is TRBJ2-1; 9 nucleotides agree with TRBD2. This CDR3 spans 17 amino acids. Losses at the gene ends were 1 base for V and 7 bases for J; bases not matched to a gene: 11. Germline CDR1 reads MDHEN; CDR2 reads SYDVKM. The DNA for the CDR3 is TGTGCCAGCAGTTTATTGGGGGGCGGCGGGAGGGGAAATGAGCAGTTCTTC. This gives the protein CASSLLGGGGRGNEQFF.

The rearrangement links TRBV27 to TRBJ2-3, with 8 bases aligning to TRBD1. J was trimmed by 2 bases and V by 3 bases; bases with no gene match: 7. Per the germline V gene, CDR1 is MNHEY and CDR2 is SMNVEV (reference sequence). This CDR3 spans 16 amino acids. The CDR3 DNA follows: TGTGCCAGCAGTTTCTATCAGGGGGCCTACACAGATACGCAGTATTTT. Translating it yields CASSFYQGAYTDTQYF.

The CDR3 here is CAISGGVGNQPQHF. For the CDR3, the DNA is TGTGCCATCAGTGGGGGGGTGGGGAATCAGCCCCAGCATTTT. The rearrangement uses TRBV10-3 and TRBJ1-5, with a weak D call TRBD1 (5 bases). CDR3 length equals 14 residues. V was clipped by 4 bases and J by 4 bases, with 11 bases between them. Germline loops: CDR1 ENHRY, CDR2 SYGVKD.